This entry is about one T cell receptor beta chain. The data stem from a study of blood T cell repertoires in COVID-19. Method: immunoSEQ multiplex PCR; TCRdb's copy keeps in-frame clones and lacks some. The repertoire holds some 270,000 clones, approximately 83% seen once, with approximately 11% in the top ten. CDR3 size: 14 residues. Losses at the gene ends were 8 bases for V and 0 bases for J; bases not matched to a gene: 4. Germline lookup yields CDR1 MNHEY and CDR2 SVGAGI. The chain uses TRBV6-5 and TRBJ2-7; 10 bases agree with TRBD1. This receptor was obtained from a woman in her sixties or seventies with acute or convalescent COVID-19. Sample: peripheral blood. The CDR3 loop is CASRDRGTSYEQYF. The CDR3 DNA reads TGTGCCAGCCGGGACAGGGGCACCTCCTACGAGCAGTACTTC.